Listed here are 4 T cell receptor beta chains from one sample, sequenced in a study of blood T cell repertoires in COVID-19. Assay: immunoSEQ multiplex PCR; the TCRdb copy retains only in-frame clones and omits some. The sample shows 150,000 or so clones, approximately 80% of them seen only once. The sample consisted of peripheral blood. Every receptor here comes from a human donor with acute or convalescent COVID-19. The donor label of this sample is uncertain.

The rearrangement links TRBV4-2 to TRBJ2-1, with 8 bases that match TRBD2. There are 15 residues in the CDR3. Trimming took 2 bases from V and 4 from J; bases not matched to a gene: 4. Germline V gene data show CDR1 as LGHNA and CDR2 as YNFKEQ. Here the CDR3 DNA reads TGTGCCAGCAGCCAATCCCGGGGGGGGTACAATGAGCAGTTCTTC. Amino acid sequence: CASSQSRGGYNEQFF.

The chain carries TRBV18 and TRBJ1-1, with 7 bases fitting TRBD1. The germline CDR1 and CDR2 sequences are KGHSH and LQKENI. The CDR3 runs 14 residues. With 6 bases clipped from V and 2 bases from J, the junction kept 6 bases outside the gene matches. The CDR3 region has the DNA TGTGCCAGCTCCCCCGGACAGGTTAACACTGAAGCTTTCTTT. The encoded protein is CASSPGQVNTEAFF.

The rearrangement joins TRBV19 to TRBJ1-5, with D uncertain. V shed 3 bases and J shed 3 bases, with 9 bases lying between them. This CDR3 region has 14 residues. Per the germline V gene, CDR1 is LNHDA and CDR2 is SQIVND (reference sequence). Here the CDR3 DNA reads TGTGCCAGTAGTATTGCGGGGTTCAATCAGCCCCAGCATTTT. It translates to CASSIAGFNQPQHF.

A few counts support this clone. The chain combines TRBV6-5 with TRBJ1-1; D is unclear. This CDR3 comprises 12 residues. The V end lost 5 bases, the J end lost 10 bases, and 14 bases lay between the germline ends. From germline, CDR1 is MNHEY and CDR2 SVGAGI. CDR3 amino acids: CASSNPRSGAFF. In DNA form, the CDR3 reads TGTGCCAGCAGTAACCCCCGGAGTGGAGCTTTCTTT.